The entry that follows covers one T cell receptor beta chain sequence. Given a much more abundant clone one base away, this may be a read error. From the 5' RACE reads, TCRdb called clonotypes with MiXCR, one entry per CDR3 protein. Of more than 30,000 distinct CDR3 sequences in the sample, less than 11% are singletons; the top ten hold approximately 30%. These data originate in a study of spatial heterogeneity in lung cancer. Overall study context: Sequences of the beta chain were consistently detected in greater numbers than alpha-chain sequences.

This CDR3 is built from 15 residues. Germline lookup yields CDR1 MNHEY and CDR2 SMNVEV (reference sequence). Sample time point: blood at routine non-recurrence follow-up after resection. Whole RNA, which was extracted from tumor, nontumor lung tissue or frozen PBMC, was sequenced without any cell sorting. The rearrangement uses TRBV27 and TRBJ2-5, with D possibly called TRBD1 or TRBD2 (5 bases each). The receptor's source is a female donor with early-stage non-small cell lung cancer. The sequencing used PBMCs, collected at follow-up. CDR3 nucleotides: TGTGCCAGCAGTTTATCCGTGGGACCCAAAGAGACCCAGCACTTC. As protein: CASSLSVGPKETQHF.